The TCR beta chain described here comes from a study of CD8 T cells in Susac syndrome. RNA totalling roughly 0.5 to 1 ug underwent reverse transcription with random hexamers. By means of immunoSEQ multiplex PCR, TCR beta CDR3 spanning 54 Vbeta and 13 Jbeta underwent amplification. TCRdb itself ran the immunoSEQ multiplex PCR reads through MiXCR, one entry per CDR3 protein. The table shows 150,000 to 200,000 distinct CDR3 sequences, with 93% occurring only once. Bulk CD8+ and CD4+ cells came from magnetic negative isolation; CD8+ TEMRA by FACS. What was sequenced was CD4+ T cells from PBMCs. The sequence came from a human donor in good health.

The CDR3 DNA follows: TGTGCCAGCAGTTATGGGCAGTCCACAGATACGCAGTATTTT. It codes for CASSYGQSTDTQYF. This chain joins TRBV6-5 and TRBJ2-3, with no clear D. This CDR3 has 14 residues. V gave up 3 bases and J gave up 2 bases, with 9 bases separating them. In germline, CDR1 is MNHEY, CDR2 SVGAGI.